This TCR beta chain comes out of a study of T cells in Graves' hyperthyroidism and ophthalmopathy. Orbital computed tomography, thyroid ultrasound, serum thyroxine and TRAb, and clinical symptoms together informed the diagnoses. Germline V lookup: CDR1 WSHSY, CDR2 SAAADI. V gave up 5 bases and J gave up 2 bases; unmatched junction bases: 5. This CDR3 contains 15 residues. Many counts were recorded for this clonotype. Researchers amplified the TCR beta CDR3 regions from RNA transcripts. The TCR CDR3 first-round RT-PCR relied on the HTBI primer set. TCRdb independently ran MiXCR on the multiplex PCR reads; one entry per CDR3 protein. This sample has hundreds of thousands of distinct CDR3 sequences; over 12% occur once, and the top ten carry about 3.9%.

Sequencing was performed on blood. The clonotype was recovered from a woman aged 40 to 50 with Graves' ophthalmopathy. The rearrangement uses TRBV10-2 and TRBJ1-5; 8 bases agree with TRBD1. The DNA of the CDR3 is TGCGCCAGCAGTAGTTCGACAGGGGGCAATCAGCCCCAGCATTTT. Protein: CASSSSTGGNQPQHF.